These 19 T cell receptor beta chains came from one sample sequenced in a study of response to subunit inactivated influenza vaccine. TCRdb fed the RT-PCR reads into MiXCR, producing one record per CDR3 protein. Of around 520,000 distinct CDR3 sequences in the sample, 12% are singletons; the top ten hold about 9.4%. The sequencing here drew on PBMCs from blood, taken on the day of vaccination. Every receptor here comes from a man between 45 and 60 years old who received an inactivated influenza vaccine.

The rearrangement uses TRBV28 and TRBJ2-3; TRBD2 aligns across 11 bases. The CDR3 runs to 14 residues. Germline values: CDR1 MDHEN, CDR2 SYDVKM. The V segment lost 5 bases and the J segment 5 bases; nucleotides outside the gene matches: 3. The CDR3 DNA sequence: TGTGCCAGCAGTGCCGGACTAGCGGGAGATACGCAGTATTTT. Its translation is CASSAGLAGDTQYF.

This chain joins TRBV20-1 and TRBJ2-7; 9 nucleotides agree with TRBD2. CDR1 and CDR2 from the germline V gene are DFQATT and SNEGSKA (reference sequence). V shed 1 base and J 3 bases; nucleotides not matched to a gene: 1. This CDR3 comprises 13 residues. The CDR3 DNA sequence: TGCAGTGCTAGAGGACTAGCGGACTACGAGCAGTACTTC. Encoded protein: CSARGLADYEQYF.

This chain links TRBV5-1 with TRBJ2-4; tentative D call: TRBD1 (5 bases). The CDR3 covers 15 residues. Trimming removed 1 base at V and 8 bases at J, with 16 bases between. The germline gives CDR1 SGHRS, CDR2 YFSETQ. CDR3 bases: TGCGCCAGCAGCTTGAATAGTTGGGGCAAGGACATTCAGTACTTC. Protein sequence: CASSLNSWGKDIQYF. Looking up the rest from reference TRBV5-1 and TRBJ2-4 gives the full variable domain: KAGVTQTPRYLIKTRGQQVTLSCSPISGHRSVSWYQQTPGQGLQFLFEYFSETQRNKGNFPGRFSGRQFSNSRSEMNVSTLELGDSALYLCASSLNSWGKDIQYFGAGTRLSVL.

The chain uses TRBV10-1 and TRBJ1-1; D might be TRBD1 (5 bases). Germline loops: CDR1 WNHNN, CDR2 SYGVQD (reference sequence). V was pared by 3 bases and J by 5 bases, with 10 bases between. There are 13 residues in the CDR3. The CDR3 reads CASSEIGVTEAFF. The CDR3 DNA reads TGCGCCAGCAGTGAAATAGGGGTGACTGAAGCTTTCTTT.

This clonotype was seen a few times. The chain recombines TRBV12-3 or TRBV12-4 with TRBJ2-1; D ambiguous. Trimming left V 6 bases short and J 4 bases short, with 7 bases between. The CDR3 has 12 amino acids. CDR3 nucleotides: TGTGCCAGCAGGACACAATACAATGAGCAGTTCTTC. It codes for CASRTQYNEQFF.

This chain uses TRBV20-1 with TRBJ1-5; D is undetermined. Per germline, CDR1 DFQATT and CDR2 SNEGSKA (reference sequence). Trimming removed 1 base from V and 5 bases from J, with 12 bases in between. This CDR3 spans 14 amino acids. CDR3 in amino acids: CSARGPQVHQPQHF. The CDR3 DNA sequence: TGCAGTGCTAGAGGTCCCCAGGTACATCAGCCCCAGCATTTT.

This clonotype was recorded many times. This chain uses TRBV18 with TRBJ2-5; D ambiguous. The CDR3 is 12 amino acids. Germline V gene lookup returns CDR1 KGHSH and CDR2 LQKENI. Deletions cut 2 bases from V and 1 base from J, with 2 bases between. The CDR3 region is CASSPIQETQYF. The CDR3 region has the DNA TGTGCCAGCTCACCAATCCAAGAGACCCAGTACTTC. Variable domain in full (rest from reference TRBV18 and TRBJ2-5): NAGVMQNPRHLVRRRGQEARLRCSPMKGHSHVYWYRQLPEEGLKFMVYLQKENIIDESGMPKERFSAEFPKEGPSILRIQQVVRGDSAAYFCASSPIQETQYFGPGTRLLVL.

The chain has TRBV5-8 and TRBJ2-2; 7 bases fit TRBD1. Trimming cost V 1 base and J 0 bases; bases outside gene matches: 3. The CDR3 runs 16 residues. CDR1 is SGHTS and CDR2 is YDEGEE in the germline V gene. The CDR3 sequence: CASSLSTGANTGELFF. The CDR3, as DNA: TGTGCCAGCAGCTTGAGCACAGGGGCGAACACCGGGGAGCTGTTTTTT. The variable domain in full, completed from reference TRBV5-8 and TRBJ2-2, reads EAGVTQSPTHLIKTRGQQATLRCSPISGHTSVYWYQQALGLGLQFLLWYDEGEERNRGNFPPRFSGRQFPNYSSELNVNALELEDSALYLCASSLSTGANTGELFFGEGSRLTVL.

Ten or more counts support this clonotype. The CDR3, as DNA: TGTGCCAGCAGTTCGCAGGACGACCGGGGCTACAATGAAAAACTGTTTTTT. As protein: CASSSQDDRGYNEKLFF. V usage is TRBV28 and J usage is TRBJ1-4, with D possibly TRBD1 on 5 matching bases. The germline V gene has CDR1 MDHEN and CDR2 SYDVKM. CDR3 length: 17 amino acids. Between the trimmed V and J ends, which lost 4 bases and 5 bases, there was a span of 20 bases.

DNA of the CDR3: TGTGCCAGCAGTTTTGGTGCGGGAAACAACGGCGAGCAGTACTTC. Amino acid sequence: CASSFGAGNNGEQYF. The chain has TRBV28 and TRBJ2-7, with a tentative D call TRBD2 (6 bases). This CDR3 is 15 amino acids long. V lost 3 bases and J lost 6, with 18 bases in between. Germline V gene sequence: CDR1 MDHEN, CDR2 SYDVKM.

This clonotype was seen many times. The genes are TRBV30 and TRBJ1-2; 7 bases map to TRBD1. The CDR3 runs to 13 residues. Germline CDR1 GTSNPN, CDR2 SVGIG (reference sequence). V lost 3 bases to trimming and J lost 4 bases; unmatched junction nucleotides: 5. The CDR3 coding sequence is TGTGCCTGGAGACCACAGGGGCGCTATGGCTACACCTTC. It encodes CAWRPQGRYGYTF.

This clonotype was detected ten times or more. V and J are TRBV5-6 and TRBJ2-7; D not resolved. The CDR3 has 15 residues. CDR1 SGHDT and CDR2 YYEEEE come from the germline V gene. Trimming cost V 0 bases and J 0 bases, with 10 bases left between them. This chain's CDR3 is CASSLVSGSSYEQYF. The CDR3 DNA reads as TGTGCCAGCAGCTTGGTTTCTGGTAGCTCCTACGAGCAGTACTTC.

The table lists this clonotype with many counts. The genes are TRBV5-6 and TRBJ2-2, with D unclear. Germline lookup yields CDR1 SGHDT and CDR2 YYEEEE. V lost 3 bases to trimming and J lost 0 bases, with 9 bases between them. The CDR3 has 15 amino acids. The CDR3 spells CASSYWGANTGELFF. CDR3 bases: TGTGCCAGCAGCTACTGGGGTGCGAACACCGGGGAGCTGTTTTTT. Looking up the rest from reference TRBV5-6 and TRBJ2-2 gives the full variable domain: DAGVTQSPTHLIKTRGQQVTLRCSPKSGHDTVSWYQQALGQGPQFIFQYYEEEERQRGNFPDRFSGHQFPNYSSELNVNALLLGDSALYLCASSYWGANTGELFFGEGSRLTVL.

The chain joins TRBV20-1 to TRBJ1-2; D possibly corresponds to TRBD1 (6 bases). Germline lookup yields CDR1 DFQATT and CDR2 SNEGSKA (reference sequence). V lost 0 bases to trimming and J lost 3 bases, with 11 bases between them. The CDR3 covers 14 residues. CDR3 bases: TGCAGTGCTAGAGATAGCAGGGGATACTATGGCTACACCTTC. The encoded protein is CSARDSRGYYGYTF.

This clonotype has at least ten counts. The V and J genes are TRBV6-5 and TRBJ2-7; D gene uncertain. Per germline, CDR1 MNHEY and CDR2 SVGAGI. Trimming shortened V by 0 bases and J by 3 bases, and 15 bases separated the two germline ends. The length of the CDR3 is 16 residues. The CDR3 reads CASSYSMHPPGYEQYF. The CDR3 DNA follows: TGTGCCAGCAGTTACTCGATGCACCCCCCGGGCTACGAGCAGTACTTC.

This clonotype occurred a few times. V is TRBV21-1 and J is TRBJ1-5; TRBD1 is the table's D call and was not checked against the DNA. TRBV21-1 is given as a pseudogene. The CDR3 is made up of 15 amino acids. The CDR3 DNA reads as TGTGCCAGCCCAAACAGGGATCGGCTCGGGCAGCCCCAGCATTTT. Protein sequence: CASPNRDRLGQPQHF.

The sample holds a few counts of this clonotype. This sequence joins TRBV28 and TRBJ2-7, with D perhaps TRBD2 (7 bases). Germline V gene data show CDR1 as MDHEN and CDR2 as SYDVKM. The CDR3 consists of 14 residues. Trimming cost V 4 bases and J 0 bases, with 10 bases left between them. The CDR3 spells CASSSRGHSYEQYF. The CDR3 DNA reads as TGTGCCAGCAGTTCGCGGGGGCACTCCTACGAGCAGTACTTC.

V is TRBV27 and J is TRBJ1-5; no clear D. Trimming removed 5 bases from V and 4 bases from J, with 9 bases in between. Germline V gene data show CDR1 as MNHEY and CDR2 as SMNVEV (reference sequence). The CDR3 runs to 13 residues. The CDR3 is CASSSEINQPQHF. The CDR3 coding sequence is TGTGCCAGCAGTAGCGAGATAAATCAGCCCCAGCATTTT.

This clonotype was counted ten times or more. This chain joins TRBV7-2 and TRBJ2-3; 9 bases fit TRBD2. Germline CDR1 and CDR2: SGHTA and FQGNSA. This CDR3 has 16 amino acids. V dropped 1 base and J dropped 8; count of bases not matched to a gene: 10. CDR3 DNA sequence: TGTGCCAGCAGCTTAGTAGGGGCTAGCGGGATTCGTACGCAGTATTTT. Translating it yields CASSLVGASGIRTQYF.